The present T cell receptor (beta chain) was sequenced within a study of T cells in Graves' hyperthyroidism and ophthalmopathy. Study findings and constraints: Blood also carried most thyroid clonotypes expanded above 0.001. From stable hyperthyroidism, ophthalmopathy was set apart by a 13 V-J model.

Clinical symptoms, serum thyroxine and TRAb, thyroid ultrasound and orbital computed tomography were used for the diagnoses. The PBMCs studied were ones that came from roughly 11 ml fresh peripheral blood. From RNA transcripts, TCR beta CDR3 regions were amplified. HTBI primers drove first-round RT-PCR of the TCR CDR3. TCRdb analysed the multiplex PCR reads with MiXCR anew, one entry per CDR3 protein. The profile covers hundreds of thousands of distinct CDR3 sequences, with approximately 40% appearing a single time and approximately 8.7% taken by the ten largest. About this clonotype itself: The antigen is unknown.

The CDR3 has 14 residues. The V end lost 3 bases, the J end lost 1 base, and 9 bases lay between the germline ends. The rearrangement joins TRBV12-3 or TRBV12-4 to TRBJ2-5; a possible D gene is TRBD2 (5 bases). The sequence came from a man between 18 and 29 years old with Graves' hyperthyroidism. Sequenced sample: blood. CDR3 DNA: TGTGCCAGCAGTTTCGTGGCGGGCCAAGAGACCCAGTACTTC. Translation gives CASSFVAGQETQYF.